The 22 T cell receptor beta chains presented below share a single source sample, sequenced in a study of early T cells in non-severe SARS-CoV-2 infection. TCRdb recomputed calls from the 5' RACE reads with MiXCR, one row per CDR3 protein. The table has 20,000 to 25,000 distinct CDR3 sequences, more than 4% seen once. Sample: whole blood. The origin of the receptors is an adult who was a healthcare worker with PCR-confirmed SARS-CoV-2 infection or an uninfected control (not recorded which).

This clonotype was observed at least ten times. The chain couples TRBV6-1 to TRBJ2-3; 7 positions match TRBD2. The CDR3 extends over 14 amino acids. J gave up 4 bases and V 0 bases, and 1 base lay outside the gene matches. Per the germline V gene, CDR1 is MNHNS and CDR2 is SASEGT. The CDR3 sequence is CASSEAAGPDTQYF. CDR3 nucleotide sequence: TGTGCCAGCAGTGAAGCAGCGGGGCCAGATACGCAGTATTTT.

This clonotype was recorded a few times. The chain carries TRBV20-1 and TRBJ1-5; 7 bases match TRBD1. Looked up from germline, CDR1 is DFQATT and CDR2 is SNEGSKA (reference sequence). The CDR3 covers 15 residues. Unmatched junction bases numbered 4, after V lost 0 bases and J lost 2 bases. The DNA of the CDR3 is TGCAGTGCTAGAGAAGGGGGCGCGGGCAATCAGCCCCAGCATTTT. It codes for CSAREGGAGNQPQHF.

This clonotype has more than one count but fewer than ten. This chain connects TRBV7-8 to TRBJ1-2; D remains ambiguous. V gave up 2 bases and J gave up 2 bases, with 12 bases separating them. In germline, CDR1 is SGHVS, CDR2 FQNEAQ. The CDR3 totals 15 residues. The CDR3 bases are TGTGCCAGCAGCTTATTTGCCCTACAAAACTATGGCTACACCTTC. Translating it yields CASSLFALQNYGYTF.

This clonotype was counted at least ten times. Relative to the germline gene, one junction end is altered; a read error may explain this. The chain links TRBV19 to TRBJ2-1, with no clear D. The germline gives CDR1 LNHDA, CDR2 SQIVND (reference sequence). The CDR3 covers 14 residues. CDR3 DNA sequence: TGCGCCAGTAGTATAGATTACCAGTCCGATGAGCAGTTCTTC. Its protein is CASSIDYQSDEQFF.

This clonotype was picked up many times. The chain recombines TRBV10-3 with TRBJ2-2; TRBD1 aligns across 7 bases. With 5 bases clipped from V and 8 bases from J, the junction kept 8 bases outside the gene matches. The germline CDR1 and CDR2 sequences are ENHRY and SYGVKD. The CDR3 runs 14 residues. The CDR3 region has the DNA TGTGCCATCAGTCCCAGACAGGGAGCGGGGGAGCTGTTTTTT. Protein sequence: CAISPRQGAGELFF.

This clonotype was picked up many times. This sequence joins TRBV7-3 and TRBJ1-2; TRBD1 might be the D (6 bases). The V gene lost 3 bases and the J gene lost 1 base, with 9 bases spanning the gap. The CDR3 runs 14 residues. The germline V gene has CDR1 SGHTA and CDR2 FQGTGA. DNA for the CDR3: TGTGCCAGCAGCTTTACAGGGAATAACTATGGCTACACCTTC. The encoded protein is CASSFTGNNYGYTF.

This clonotype was seen repeatedly, ten times or more. The CDR3 bases are TGTGCCAGCAGCTTAATCGCAGGTACAGCGGGGGAGCAGTACTTC. It yields the protein CASSLIAGTAGEQYF. The rearrangement uses TRBV7-9 and TRBJ2-7; 7 bases match TRBD2. This CDR3 has 15 amino acids. Germline lookup yields CDR1 SEHNR and CDR2 FQNEAQ (reference sequence). Germline trimming cut 2 bases from V and 7 bases from J; bases unmatched to any gene: 11.

This chain joins TRBV10-2 and TRBJ1-1, with 8 bases identical to TRBD1. This CDR3 spans 15 amino acids. Trimming cost V 6 bases and J 6 bases; bases outside gene matches: 12. The germline V gene encodes CDR1 WSHSY and CDR2 SAAADI. The CDR3 protein is CASRSPGTGKAEAFF. CDR3 bases: TGCGCCAGCAGGTCCCCCGGGACAGGAAAAGCTGAAGCTTTCTTT.

This clonotype was found a few times. V gene TRBV7-6 combines with J gene TRBJ1-5, with D perhaps TRBD1 (5 bases). The V end was cut by 0 bases, the J end by 5 bases, with 8 bases between. Looked up from germline, CDR1 is SGHVS and CDR2 is FNYEAQ. The CDR3 consists of 14 residues. CDR3 in DNA: TGTGCCAGCAGCTTAGCCGAGACAGATCAGCCCCAGCATTTT. This codes for CASSLAETDQPQHF.

This clonotype has a handful of counts. This chain uses TRBV30 with TRBJ1-1, with 11 bases lining up with TRBD1. The CDR3 loop spans 15 amino acids. CDR1 and CDR2 (germline): GTSNPN, SVGIG (reference sequence). V lost 1 base and J lost 8; bases outside the gene matches: 9. The CDR3 spells CAWSARGTGGSEAFF. CDR3 nucleotide sequence: TGTGCCTGGAGTGCCCGAGGGACAGGGGGTAGCGAAGCTTTCTTT.

This clonotype is medium-sized in the sample. The DNA for the CDR3 is TGTGCCAGCTCCGGAGGGACAGAGCAAGAGACCCAGTACTTC. Amino acid sequence: CASSGGTEQETQYF. The J gene is TRBJ2-5, the V gene TRBV18, with D possibly matching TRBD1 (7 bases). The CDR3 sequence is 14 residues long. V shed 6 bases and J shed 2 bases, with 13 bases lying between them. In germline, CDR1 is KGHSH, CDR2 LQKENI.

By share, this clonotype ranks as medium-sized. The V and J genes are TRBV9 and TRBJ2-2; D may match TRBD1 or TRBD2 (6 bases each). V was shortened by 0 bases and J by 4 bases, with 13 bases between the two germline ends. The V gene's germline CDR1 is SGDLS and CDR2 YYNGEE. There are 16 residues in the CDR3. The CDR3 DNA sequence: TGTGCCAGCAGCGTAGCTCTACAGGGAGGCACCGGGGAGCTGTTTTTT. Protein product: CASSVALQGGTGELFF.

This clonotype was detected a few times. The chain joins TRBV7-9 to TRBJ2-1, with D possibly being TRBD2 (6 bases). The germline gives CDR1 SEHNR, CDR2 FQNEAQ (reference sequence). The CDR3 contains 14 residues. Trimming shortened V by 1 base and J by 9 bases, and 13 bases separated the two germline ends. The CDR3: CASSLVGEDREQFF. The DNA for the CDR3 is TGTGCCAGCAGCTTAGTCGGGGAGGATCGTGAGCAGTTCTTC.

The CDR3 region is CASSFGAGVPEAFF. The CDR3 coding sequence is TGTGCCAGCAGCTTTGGGGCGGGGGTGCCTGAAGCTTTCTTT. This chain uses TRBV5-4 with TRBJ1-1; a possible D gene is TRBD1 (5 bases). V shed 2 bases and J shed 6 bases, with 14 bases lying between them. Germline V gene sequence: CDR1 SGHNT, CDR2 YYREEE (reference sequence). This CDR3 comprises 14 residues.

This clonotype was counted ten times or more. J is TRBJ1-6 and V is TRBV7-8; no clear D. This CDR3 contains 12 residues. Germline assignment: CDR1 SGHVS and CDR2 FQNEAQ. V was cut by 4 bases and J by 6 bases, with 4 bases left in between. The CDR3 loop reads CASSSSNSPLHF. The CDR3 DNA sequence: TGTGCCAGCAGCTCTAGTAATTCACCCCTCCACTTT.

This clonotype was seen a few times. The chain carries TRBV6-4 and TRBJ1-1, with a tentative D call TRBD1 (6 bases). V was trimmed by 5 bases and J by 2 bases, leaving 12 bases between them. The germline V gene encodes CDR1 MRHNA and CDR2 SNTAGT. The CDR3 is 14 residues long. The CDR3 bases are TGTGCCAGCAGTAAGGGACAATTCAACACTGAAGCTTTCTTT. The encoded protein is CASSKGQFNTEAFF.

In this sample, this clonotype is medium-sized. The chain is built from TRBV6-5 and TRBJ2-7, with D perhaps assigned TRBD1 or TRBD2 (6 bases each). V was clipped by 8 bases and J by 3 bases, with 20 bases between them. Germline V gene data show CDR1 as MNHEY and CDR2 as SVGAGI. The CDR3 is 15 residues long. Written as DNA, the CDR3 is TGTGCCAGCTCTGCCGAGTGGCGGGGACACTACGAGCAGTACTTC. Its protein product is CASSAEWRGHYEQYF.

This clonotype has ten or more counts. The genes are TRBV19 and TRBJ2-5, with D possibly TRBD2 on 5 matching bases. Per the germline V gene, CDR1 is LNHDA and CDR2 is SQIVND (reference sequence). With 1 base removed from V and 1 base from J, the gap between germline ends came to 7 bases. The CDR3 runs to 14 residues. CDR3 sequence reads: CASSIAGVQETQYF. The CDR3 nucleotides are TGTGCCAGTAGTATAGCCGGGGTCCAAGAGACCCAGTACTTC.

This clonotype was seen a few times. The V gene is TRBV27, the J gene TRBJ2-3; D assignment may be TRBD1 or TRBD2 (5 bases each). Germline CDR1 MNHEY, CDR2 SMNVEV (reference sequence). This CDR3 contains 16 residues. Trimming pared 6 bases from V and 4 bases from J, leaving 20 bases between. The CDR3 region is CASRASPGRHPDTQYF. CDR3 bases: TGTGCCAGCAGGGCTTCTCCGGGACGTCACCCAGATACGCAGTATTTT.

This clonotype showed up many times. CDR3 DNA sequence: TGTGCCAGCAACAACGAGGGGACTAATGAAAAACTGTTTTTT. It translates to CASNNEGTNEKLFF. The chain combines TRBV3-1 with TRBJ1-4, with TRBD1 as a possible D gene (5 bases). Germline-derived CDR1 and CDR2 are LGHDT and YNNKEL (reference sequence). Trimming took 7 bases from V and 2 from J, leaving 11 bases between them. This CDR3 is 14 amino acids long.

In its sample, this clonotype was seen many times. The chain carries TRBV2 and TRBJ2-5; D gene unclear. This CDR3 has 12 amino acids. V lost 8 bases and J lost 5, with 12 bases in between. The germline CDR1 and CDR2 sequences are SNHLY and FYNNEI. CDR3 in DNA: TGTGCCAGCTACAGCTTGATGGAGACCCAGTACTTC. Residues: CASYSLMETQYF.

In its sample, this clonotype was seen many times. V gene TRBV9 combines with J gene TRBJ1-1, with TRBD1 matching 7 bases. With 4 bases clipped from V and 2 bases from J, the junction kept 8 bases outside the gene matches. The germline V gene has CDR1 SGDLS and CDR2 YYNGEE. The CDR3 is 15 residues long. CDR3 DNA: TGTGCCAGCAGCACAGGACAGGCGCCTAACACTGAAGCTTTCTTT. Translating gives CASSTGQAPNTEAFF.